A single T cell receptor (beta chain) is shown here with its context. Its cognate antigen is unknown. The sample originates from a study of T cells in localized non-small cell lung cancer. General observations from the study: Paired adjacent lung recovered a median around 52 of the top 100 tumor clones. Adjacent uninvolved lung had the highest clonality, suggesting focused antigen responses. Sequencing was limited to one tumor region, leaving the possibility of heterogeneity open. There was an association of higher blood T cell density with longer overall survival.

Only in-frame clones appear in the TCRdb table, and some are missing; sequencing was by immunoSEQ multiplex PCR. The sample includes some 1,400 clones, 30% to 40% of them seen just once. The CDR3 is made up of 15 amino acids. Trimming took 5 bases from V and 4 from J; bases not matched to a gene: 6. Germline CDR1 and CDR2: SGHNT and YENEEA. This receptor was identified in a man aged 40 to 70 with stage I lung adenocarcinoma. The sequencing used normal lung tissue next to the tumor, collected before any cancer treatment. The J gene is TRBJ2-1, the V gene TRBV11-3, with 9 nucleotides matching TRBD1. The CDR3 nucleotides are TGTGCCAGCAGCCAAGGGACAGGGAGGTACAATGAGCAGTTCTTC. Its protein is CASSQGTGRYNEQFF.